Given below is one T cell receptor beta chain in context. Its antigen is not identified. The V gene's germline CDR1 is SGHTA and CDR2 FQGNSA. The V end was cut by 2 bases, the J end by 6 bases, with 14 bases between. The CDR3 has 15 residues. Time point: pretreatment peripheral blood. The entry originates in a study of PD-L1 blockade in urothelial cancer. Findings and limits, study-wide: Sub-median blood TCR clonality before treatment predicted longer survival.

TCRdb's copy holds only in-frame clones and misses some; the assay was immunoSEQ multiplex PCR. Of tens of thousands of clones detected, about 83% appear once; the ten largest clones hold roughly 14%. This TCR came from a woman aged 60-75 years with urothelial cancer. The chain links TRBV7-2 to TRBJ2-1; possible D gene TRBD2, 5 bases. This material consisted of PBMCs, taken around atezolizumab (anti-PD-L1) treatment. DNA of the CDR3: TGTGCCAGCAGCTTAACGCGGGCTCTAGGCAATGAGCAGTTCTTC. As protein: CASSLTRALGNEQFF.